The 26 T cell receptor beta chains given below trace back to one sample, sequenced in a study of blood T cell repertoires in COVID-19. Assay used: immunoSEQ multiplex PCR; TCRdb lists only in-frame clones, some missing. The profile shows approximately 270,000 clones, over 80% of them singletons. Sequences were obtained from PBMCs or T cells enriched from blood (not recorded which). These receptors came from a human donor in a cohort exposed to, infected with or recovered from COVID-19 (not recorded which). The donor label of this sample is uncertain.

This rearrangement joins TRBV7-9 to TRBJ2-3; 15 bases are a match to TRBD2. Germline assignment: CDR1 SEHNR and CDR2 FQNEAQ (reference sequence). There are 16 residues in the CDR3. J gave up 5 bases and V 4 bases, and 4 bases lay outside the gene matches. The DNA of the CDR3 is TGTGCCAGCAGCTACTGGACTAGCGGGGGGGAAGATACGCAGTATTTT. Its protein is CASSYWTSGGEDTQYF.

This clone was observed a few times. The chain recombines TRBV11-2 with TRBJ1-5; D is unresolved. The CDR3 has 17 residues. Germline V CDR1 and CDR2: SGHAT, FQNNGV. V was clipped by 0 bases and J by 3 bases, with 15 bases between them. The CDR3 region has the DNA TGTGCCAGCAGCTTAGATATACTCGCAGGTACCAATCAGCCCCAGCATTTT. Translating it yields CASSLDILAGTNQPQHF.

This clone appeared a single time. The chain carries TRBV6-6 and TRBJ2-1, with 8 bases lining up with TRBD2. CDR3 size: 16 residues. V dropped 6 bases and J dropped 6; count of bases not matched to a gene: 13. The germline V gene encodes CDR1 MNHNY and CDR2 SVGAGI (reference sequence). As DNA, the CDR3 is TGTGCCAGCAGGCCCTCCGGGCGGGGGGCCGGCAATGAGCAGTTCTTC. Amino acids: CASRPSGRGAGNEQFF.

This chain connects TRBV28 to TRBJ1-3; D possibly corresponds to TRBD1 (6 bases). Trimming pared 4 bases from V and 0 bases from J, leaving 7 bases between. The CDR3 sequence is 14 residues long. Germline V gene sequence: CDR1 MDHEN, CDR2 SYDVKM. The CDR3 coding sequence is TGTGCCAGCAGTTCCAGGGGCTCTGGAAACACCATATATTTT. This codes for CASSSRGSGNTIYF.

This chain uses TRBV12-3 or TRBV12-4 with TRBJ1-3; D gene unclear. This CDR3 has 12 amino acids. V was shortened by 6 bases and J by 0 bases, with 3 bases between the two germline ends. In DNA form, the CDR3 reads TGTGCCAGCAGCTTCTCTGGAAACACCATATATTTT. It yields the protein CASSFSGNTIYF.

The V gene is TRBV9, the J gene TRBJ2-6; 7 bases fit TRBD1. J lost 0 bases, V lost 2 bases, and 11 bases had no gene match. From germline, CDR1 is SGDLS and CDR2 YYNGEE. The CDR3 covers 19 residues. CDR3 sequence: CASSVQPRTGYSGANVLTF. DNA for the CDR3: TGTGCCAGCAGCGTTCAACCCCGGACAGGTTACTCTGGGGCCAACGTCCTGACTTTC.

This clone was detected a few times. J is TRBJ1-5 and V is TRBV9, with unresolved D. V dropped 0 bases and J dropped 6 bases, with 10 bases sitting between them. Germline assignment: CDR1 SGDLS and CDR2 YYNGEE. CDR3 length: 14 residues. This CDR3 reads CASSVGQSAQPQHF. The CDR3 DNA reads as TGTGCCAGCAGCGTAGGCCAGAGCGCTCAGCCCCAGCATTTT.

This chain connects TRBV5-1 to TRBJ1-4; no clear D gene. Germline V gene sequence: CDR1 SGHRS, CDR2 YFSETQ. The length of the CDR3 is 13 residues. V lost 6 bases and J lost 6, with 12 bases in between. The CDR3 region is CASTRWPYEKLFF. The CDR3 bases are TGCGCCAGCACTCGTTGGCCCTATGAAAAACTGTTTTTT.

V gene TRBV7-8 combines with J gene TRBJ2-5; 11 bases fit TRBD1. Trimming took 5 bases from V and 5 from J; bases not matched to a gene: 7. The CDR3 loop spans 15 amino acids. Germline CDR1 is SGHVS and CDR2 is FQNEAQ. CDR3 nucleotide sequence: TGTGCCAGCAGCCGAGGACAGGGGGCAAGGGAGACCCAGTACTTC. It specifies CASSRGQGARETQYF. The full variable domain, completed using reference TRBV7-8 and TRBJ2-5, is GAGVSQSPRYKVAKRGQDVALRCDPISGHVSLFWYQQALGQGPEFLTYFQNEAQLDKSGLPSDRFFAERPEGSVSTLKIQRTQQEDSAVYLCASSRGQGARETQYFGPGTRLLVL.

The V gene is TRBV2, the J gene TRBJ2-5, with 14 bases fitting TRBD2. The CDR3 is 20 residues long. The ends lost 6 bases at V and 4 bases at J; junction bases unmatched: 19. Germline CDR1 is SNHLY and CDR2 is FYNNEI. Here the CDR3 DNA reads TGTGCCAGCAGCCAAACGAGACGACTAGCGGGGGGGCCTATCTCAGAGACCCAGTACTTC. Translation: CASSQTRRLAGGPISETQYF.

J is TRBJ1-2 and V is TRBV19, with D tentatively TRBD1 (5 bases). Trimming took 9 bases from V and 3 from J, leaving 14 bases between them. The length of the CDR3 is 13 residues. Germline V gives CDR1 LNHDA, CDR2 SQIVND (reference sequence). The CDR3 reads CASLDRTHYGYTF. The DNA of the CDR3 is TGTGCCAGCCTCGACAGAACTCACTATGGCTACACCTTC.

In DNA form, the CDR3 reads TGTGCCAGCAGTTTTCCCCCCCCAAACACTGAAGCTTTCTTT. Its protein product is CASSFPPPNTEAFF. V is TRBV27 and J is TRBJ1-1; D unresolved. The V and J ends lost 3 bases and 2 bases respectively, with 10 bases between them. Germline assignment: CDR1 MNHEY and CDR2 SMNVEV (reference sequence). The CDR3 loop spans 14 amino acids.

CDR3 region: CASSLPGLSSYGYTF. The CDR3 DNA reads as TGTGCCAGCAGCTTACCGGGACTGAGCTCCTATGGCTACACCTTC. The chain employs TRBV7-9 and TRBJ1-2, with TRBD1 as a possible D gene (5 bases). Trimming stripped 2 bases from V and 4 bases from J, with 14 bases between. CDR1 SEHNR and CDR2 FQNEAQ come from the germline V gene (reference sequence). This CDR3 comprises 15 residues.

V usage is TRBV27 and J usage is TRBJ1-1; D not resolved. The V gene's germline CDR1 is MNHEY and CDR2 SMNVEV (reference sequence). This CDR3 is 16 amino acids long. The ends were cut back, 3 bases at V and 4 bases at J, with 18 bases in the middle. This CDR3 is CASSFSLGVAGTEAFF. DNA of the CDR3: TGTGCCAGCAGTTTTAGTCTCGGTGTAGCGGGCACTGAAGCTTTCTTT.

The genes are TRBV14 and TRBJ2-1, with 10 bases aligning to TRBD2. This CDR3 region has 14 residues. Trimming took 6 bases from V and 7 from J; bases not matched to a gene: 6. Germline lookup yields CDR1 SGHDN and CDR2 FVKESK. DNA of the CDR3: TGTGCCAGCAGACCGAGCGGGGGGGTTAATGAGCAGTTCTTC. Translated: CASRPSGGVNEQFF.

The chain uses TRBV11-2 and TRBJ1-2; D is undetermined. The CDR3 covers 13 residues. Germline CDR1 reads SGHAT; CDR2 reads FQNNGV. Trimming cost V 1 base and J 3 bases, with 6 bases left between them. The DNA for the CDR3 is TGTGCCAGCAGCTTAGCTGAGTACTATGGCTACACCTTC. Translated, it gives CASSLAEYYGYTF. Full variable domain (remainder filled in from reference TRBV11-2 and TRBJ1-2): EAGVAQSPRYKIIEKRQSVAFWCNPISGHATLYWYQQILGQGPKLLIQFQNNGVVDDSQLPKDRFSAERLKGVDSTLKIQPAKLEDSAVYLCASSLAEYYGYTFGSGTRLTVV.

CDR3 DNA sequence: TGTGTCTGGGGGGACAGTCTACAAAATGAGCAGTTCTTC. This gives the protein CVWGDSLQNEQFF. The chain employs TRBV7-9 and TRBJ2-1; D is perhaps TRBD1 (7 bases). This CDR3 is built from 13 residues. CDR1 SEHNR and CDR2 FQNEAQ come from the germline V gene (reference sequence).

The chain couples TRBV7-9 to TRBJ2-7; possibly TRBD1 for D (6 bases). Looked up from germline, CDR1 is SEHNR and CDR2 is FQNEAQ (reference sequence). The CDR3 has 12 residues. V was shortened by 5 bases and J by 6 bases, with 11 bases between the two germline ends. The CDR3: CASSRTVFEQYF. In DNA form, the CDR3 reads TGTGCCAGCAGCAGGACAGTCTTCGAGCAGTACTTC.

The rearrangement links TRBV7-2 to TRBJ1-2; TRBD1 might be the D (6 bases). This CDR3 spans 13 amino acids. The V gene's germline CDR1 is SGHTA and CDR2 FQGNSA. Trimming shortened V by 5 bases and J by 7 bases, and 14 bases separated the two germline ends. The CDR3 reads CASSPHRDGGYTF. The DNA for the CDR3 is TGTGCCAGCAGCCCCCACAGGGACGGTGGCTACACCTTC.

This chain joins TRBV5-6 and TRBJ1-2, with D unresolved. The germline V and J ends were trimmed by 4 bases and 4 bases, with 14 bases remaining between them. This CDR3 is 14 amino acids long. Germline loops: CDR1 SGHDT, CDR2 YYEEEE. CDR3 residues: CASSRQLTPYGYTF. Written as DNA, the CDR3 is TGTGCCAGCAGCCGCCAGTTGACTCCCTATGGCTACACCTTC.

This clone has a single count. The chain couples TRBV5-1 to TRBJ1-2; TRBD1 agrees at 7 bases. The CDR3 is 13 amino acids. Losses at the gene ends were 4 bases for V and 7 bases for J; bases not matched to a gene: 7. CDR1 is SGHRS, CDR2 YFSETQ, per germline. CDR3 residues: CASSPQGIAGYTF. For the CDR3, the DNA is TGCGCCAGCAGCCCACAGGGGATCGCTGGCTACACCTTC.

The J gene is TRBJ2-5, the V gene TRBV6-2 or TRBV6-3; 10 bases line up with TRBD2. Germline values: CDR1 MNHEY, CDR2 SVGEGT. The V gene end was trimmed by 6 bases and the J gene end by 1 base; junction bases not matched to a gene: 8. The CDR3 runs to 16 residues. This CDR3 reads CASSPYLAGGQETQYF. The CDR3 DNA is TGTGCCAGCAGCCCCTATTTAGCGGGGGGCCAAGAGACCCAGTACTTC.

This chain uses TRBV10-3 with TRBJ1-2; D is undetermined. Between the trimmed V and J ends, which lost 2 bases and 2 bases, there was a span of 9 bases. CDR3 length: 14 amino acids. Germline CDR1 ENHRY, CDR2 SYGVKD. For the CDR3, the DNA is TGTGCCATCAGTGAGGGCAGTCAAAACTATGGCTACACCTTC. Amino acids: CAISEGSQNYGYTF.

The chain is built from TRBV24-1 and TRBJ1-1; tentatively, D is TRBD1 (5 bases). The CDR3 runs 13 residues. CDR1 is KGHDR and CDR2 is SFDVKD in the germline V gene. V was cut by 3 bases and J by 3 bases, with 7 bases left in between. CDR3 protein: CATSDPGYTEAFF. CDR3 bases: TGTGCCACCAGTGATCCAGGGTACACTGAAGCTTTCTTT.

This clone was detected a few times. The V gene is TRBV7-9, the J gene TRBJ2-2, with D perhaps TRBD1 (6 bases). This CDR3 spans 15 amino acids. Germline V CDR1 and CDR2: SEHNR, FQNEAQ (reference sequence). Trimming cost V 1 base and J 1 base, with 7 bases left between them. CDR3 DNA sequence: TGTGCCAGCAGCTTAGGGGGACAGAACACCGGGGAGCTGTTTTTT. Its protein is CASSLGGQNTGELFF.

The chain employs TRBV7-6 and TRBJ2-5, with 10 bases fitting TRBD2. Germline V CDR1 and CDR2: SGHVS, FNYEAQ. This CDR3 has 14 amino acids. V shed 2 bases, J shed 4 bases, and the junction held 1 base outside the gene matches. The CDR3, as DNA: TGTGCCAGCAGCTTAATAGCGGGGGGAGAGACCCAGTACTTC. Translated: CASSLIAGGETQYF.